This T cell receptor (beta chain) was captured in a study of cytomegalovirus exposure and HLA in healthy donors. PCR involved 60 Vbeta and 13 Jbeta primers. Sequencing was performed with immunoSEQ multiplex PCR; in TCRdb, only in-frame clones are kept and a portion is missing. The data contain 150,000 to 200,000 clones, about 80% of them singletons. The CDR3 has 11 amino acids. Germline-derived CDR1 and CDR2 are MNHNY and SVGAGI (reference sequence). J was trimmed by 5 bases and V by 8 bases; bases with no gene match: 0. Findings and caveats of the study: Per a prior analysis, the majority of TCR beta V segments were productive roughly 90% or roughly 30% of the time. A highly shared variant cluster was judged a likely technical artifact. Researchers catalogued about 150 TCR beta chains as cytomegalovirus-associated.

As regards this clone: What it recognizes is unknown.

What was sequenced was PBMCs. The chain couples TRBV6-6 to TRBJ1-2; 9 bases align to TRBD1. The sequence was obtained from a man between 18 and 29 years old in good health and CMV-seronegative. The CDR3 nucleotides are TGTGCCAGCGACAGGGGGTATGGCTACACCTTC. It translates to CASDRGYGYTF.